Listed here is a single TCR beta chain. What it binds is unknown. This CDR3 contains 12 residues. V was trimmed by 6 bases and J by 2 bases, leaving 10 bases between them. The V gene's germline CDR1 is SQVTM and CDR2 ANQGSEA. The data are from a study of OX40 agonist ivuxolimab in advanced cancers. Background on the study: With a range of roughly 20 to 85, age averaged about 58 years, and roughly 80% were male. People who had prior anti-PD-1, anti-PD-L1 or anti-CTLA-4 therapy could take part, and 40% had some. Partial responses occurred in three patients (one hepatocellular carcinoma, two cutaneous melanoma).

Data came from immunoSEQ multiplex PCR; TCRdb stores just in-frame clones and leaves some out. The sample lists about 84,000 clones, over 85% seen once, with around 10% in the top ten. Findings and caveats of the study: Among T cells, CD8+ cells averaged more expanded clones than CD4+ cells.

V is TRBV29-1 and J is TRBJ1-1; D call uncertain. The sample here was CD4+ or CD8+ T cells sorted from blood, taken in a trial of the OX40 agonist ivuxolimab. The receptor comes from an adult with an advanced solid tumor such as melanoma, head and neck, liver or kidney cancer. Here the CDR3 DNA reads TGCAGCGTCCCGGACGAAAACACTGAAGCTTTCTTT. This translates into CSVPDENTEAFF.